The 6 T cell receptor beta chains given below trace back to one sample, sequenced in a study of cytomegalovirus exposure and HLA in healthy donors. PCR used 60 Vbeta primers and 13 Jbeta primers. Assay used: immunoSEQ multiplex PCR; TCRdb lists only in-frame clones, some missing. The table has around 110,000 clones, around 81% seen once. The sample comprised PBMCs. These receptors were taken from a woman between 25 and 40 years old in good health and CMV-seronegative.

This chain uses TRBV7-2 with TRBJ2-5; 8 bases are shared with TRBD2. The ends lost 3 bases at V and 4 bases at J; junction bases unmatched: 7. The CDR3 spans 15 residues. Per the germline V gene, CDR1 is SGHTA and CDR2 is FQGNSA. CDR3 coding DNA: TGTGCCAGCAGCTTTCAAGCGGGAGACGGAGAGACCCAGTACTTC. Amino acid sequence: CASSFQAGDGETQYF.

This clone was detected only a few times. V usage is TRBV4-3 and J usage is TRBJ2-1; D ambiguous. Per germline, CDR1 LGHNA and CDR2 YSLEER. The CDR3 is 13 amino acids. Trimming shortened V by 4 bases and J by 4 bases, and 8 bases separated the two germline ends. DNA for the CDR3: TGCGCCAGCAGCCGTGCCCAGTACAATGAGCAGTTCTTC. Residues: CASSRAQYNEQFF.

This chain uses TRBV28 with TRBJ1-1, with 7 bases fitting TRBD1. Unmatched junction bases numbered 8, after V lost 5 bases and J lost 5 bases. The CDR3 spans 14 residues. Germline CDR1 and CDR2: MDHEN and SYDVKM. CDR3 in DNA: TGTGCCAGCAGTGTCCCCGGACAGGCTACTGAAGCTTTCTTT. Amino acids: CASSVPGQATEAFF.

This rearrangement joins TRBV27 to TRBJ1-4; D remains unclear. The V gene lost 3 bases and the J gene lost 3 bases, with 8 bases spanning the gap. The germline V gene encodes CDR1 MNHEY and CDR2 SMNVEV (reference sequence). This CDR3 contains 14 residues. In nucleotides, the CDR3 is TGTGCCAGCAGTTTTTCAGGTCCTAATGAAAAACTGTTTTTT. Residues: CASSFSGPNEKLFF.

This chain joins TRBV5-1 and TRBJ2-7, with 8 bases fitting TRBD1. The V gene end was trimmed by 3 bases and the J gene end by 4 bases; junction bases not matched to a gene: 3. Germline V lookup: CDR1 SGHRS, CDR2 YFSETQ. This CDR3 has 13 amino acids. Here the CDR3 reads CASSSDRGYEQYF. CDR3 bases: TGCGCCAGCAGCTCTGACAGGGGATACGAGCAGTACTTC. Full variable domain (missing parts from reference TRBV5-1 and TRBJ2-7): KAGVTQTPRYLIKTRGQQVTLSCSPISGHRSVSWYQQTPGQGLQFLFEYFSETQRNKGNFPGRFSGRQFSNSRSEMNVSTLELGDSALYLCASSSDRGYEQYFGPGTRLTVT.

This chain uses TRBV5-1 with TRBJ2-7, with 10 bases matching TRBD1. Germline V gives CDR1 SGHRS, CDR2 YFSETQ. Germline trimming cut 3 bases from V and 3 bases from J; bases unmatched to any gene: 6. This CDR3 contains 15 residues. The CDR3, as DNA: TGCGCCAGCAGCTCGCCCGGGACAGGGGTCTACGAGCAGTACTTC. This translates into CASSSPGTGVYEQYF.